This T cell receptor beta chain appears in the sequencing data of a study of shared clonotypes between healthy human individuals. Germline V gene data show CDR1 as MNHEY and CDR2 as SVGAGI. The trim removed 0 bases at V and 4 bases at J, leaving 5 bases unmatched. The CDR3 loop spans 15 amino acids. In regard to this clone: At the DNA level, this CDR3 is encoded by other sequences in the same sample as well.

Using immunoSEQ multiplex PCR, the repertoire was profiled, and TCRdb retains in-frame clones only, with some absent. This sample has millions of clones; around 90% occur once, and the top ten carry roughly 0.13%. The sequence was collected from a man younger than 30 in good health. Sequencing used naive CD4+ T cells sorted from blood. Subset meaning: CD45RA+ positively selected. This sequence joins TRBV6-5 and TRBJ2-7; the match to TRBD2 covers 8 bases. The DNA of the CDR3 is TGTGCCAGCAGTTACTCCAGCGGGGGATTGTACGAGCAGTACTTC. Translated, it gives CASSYSSGGLYEQYF.